The 17 T cell receptor beta chains in this list originate from one sample, sequenced in a study of T cells after posttransplantation cyclophosphamide. A marrow graft followed busulfan-fludarabine conditioning, with cyclophosphamide on days +3 and +4. Clones were read by immunoSEQ multiplex PCR, and TCRdb kept only the in-frame ones, dropping some. The sample includes approximately 3,000 clones, none of them occurring once. The sample consisted of PBMCs, taken after allogeneic stem cell transplant with posttransplant cyclophosphamide. These receptor sequences come from a female patient aged 60 or older who received an allogeneic stem cell transplant from a related donor and was CMV-positive. Some T cells may trace back to the graft donor.

This clone was found many times. The chain has TRBV27 and TRBJ2-2; the D gene is possibly TRBD1 (5 bases). The V end lost 3 bases, the J end lost 3 bases, and 11 bases lay between the germline ends. This CDR3 has 15 residues. CDR1 MNHEY and CDR2 SMNVEV come from the germline V gene (reference sequence). CDR3 loop: CASSLKGRDTGELFF. In DNA form, the CDR3 reads TGTGCCAGCAGTTTGAAGGGCAGGGACACCGGGGAGCTGTTTTTT.

The table lists this clone with many counts. V usage is TRBV2 and J usage is TRBJ2-3; TRBD2 matches 10 bases. CDR3 length equals 14 residues. Unmatched junction bases numbered 5, after V lost 6 bases and J lost 5 bases. CDR1 and CDR2 (germline): SNHLY, FYNNEI. DNA of the CDR3: TGTGCCAGCAGCCCTAGCGGGAGTGAAGATACGCAGTATTTT. Protein product: CASSPSGSEDTQYF.

This clone was counted ten times or more. The rearrangement links TRBV5-1 to TRBJ2-7; D perhaps matches TRBD1 (6 bases). The CDR3 is 15 residues long. In germline, CDR1 is SGHRS, CDR2 YFSETQ. V was clipped by 1 base and J by 0 bases, with 11 bases between them. The CDR3 nucleotides are TGCGCCAGCAGCTTGTTCCAGGGGAGCTCCTACGAGCAGTACTTC. This gives the protein CASSLFQGSSYEQYF.

This clone was detected a few times. The chain joins TRBV4-1 to TRBJ2-3; 7 bases are shared with TRBD2. Germline CDR1 reads MGHRA; CDR2 reads YSYEKL. J gave up 2 bases and V 1 base, and 15 bases lay outside the gene matches. The CDR3 loop spans 19 amino acids. CDR3: CASSQGWGGVPSPTDTQYF. The CDR3, as DNA: TGCGCCAGCAGCCAAGGATGGGGGGGGGTCCCCTCCCCCACAGATACGCAGTATTTT.

This clone was detected ten times or more. This chain connects TRBV4-1 to TRBJ2-1; possible D gene TRBD2, 7 bases. The CDR3 runs to 16 residues. Trimming took off 3 bases at V and 8 bases at J, with 20 bases between the two ends. CDR1 and CDR2 from the germline V gene are MGHRA and YSYEKL. CDR3 DNA: TGCGCCAGCAGCCAGGGAGGGGCGACAGGAGGTGATGAGCAGTTCTTC. Protein product: CASSQGGATGGDEQFF.

This clone appeared many times. V usage is TRBV14 and J usage is TRBJ2-2; 9 nucleotides align to TRBD1. Trimming took 4 bases from V and 6 from J; bases not matched to a gene: 6. The germline CDR1 and CDR2 sequences are SGHDN and FVKESK. This CDR3 is built from 15 residues. The CDR3, as DNA: TGTGCCAGCAGCCCGAACAGGGGGCGGGCCGGGGAGCTGTTTTTT. It translates to CASSPNRGRAGELFF.

In its sample, this clone was seen many times. The chain is built from TRBV9 and TRBJ1-2; 8 bases line up with TRBD1. Germline CDR1 reads SGDLS; CDR2 reads YYNGEE. The CDR3 runs 15 residues. Germline trimming cut 4 bases from V and 3 bases from J; bases unmatched to any gene: 8. CDR3 in amino acids: CASSSGGQGYYGYTF. DNA of the CDR3: TGTGCCAGCAGCAGCGGCGGACAGGGATACTATGGCTACACCTTC. Combining the CDR3 with reference TRBV9 and TRBJ1-2 gives the whole variable domain DSGVTQTPKHLITATGQRVTLRCSPRSGDLSVYWYQQSLDQGLQFLIQYYNGEERAKGNILERFSAQQFPDLHSELNLSSLELGDSALYFCASSSGGQGYYGYTFGSGTRLTVV.

This clone was detected many times. The V call is TRBV4-3, the J call TRBJ1-5; 8 bases are shared with TRBD1. CDR1 and CDR2 from the germline V gene are LGHNA and YSLEER. The CDR3 is made up of 14 amino acids. J gave up 5 bases and V 4 bases, and 4 bases lay outside the gene matches. The CDR3, as DNA: TGCGCCAGCAGCCTGGACAGGGCGTATCAGCCCCAGCATTTT. This translates into CASSLDRAYQPQHF.

This clone was seen ten or more times. V and J are TRBV27 and TRBJ2-4, with D unresolved. V lost 2 bases and J lost 3, with 8 bases in between. Germline V gives CDR1 MNHEY, CDR2 SMNVEV (reference sequence). The length of the CDR3 is 14 residues. Here the CDR3 reads CASSLLASKNIQYF. In nucleotides, the CDR3 is TGTGCCAGCAGTTTACTGGCAAGCAAAAACATTCAGTACTTC.

There are many counts of this clone. The chain couples TRBV7-9 to TRBJ1-1; D is possibly TRBD1 (6 bases). This CDR3 has 14 amino acids. Germline CDR1 and CDR2: SEHNR and FQNEAQ (reference sequence). V was clipped by 5 bases and J by 8 bases, with 18 bases between them. The CDR3 loop reads CASSLLDSGSEAFF. As DNA, the CDR3 is TGTGCCAGCAGCCTTCTGGACAGCGGATCGGAAGCTTTCTTT.

This clone has at least ten counts. This chain connects TRBV27 to TRBJ2-7; D possibly corresponds to TRBD1 (5 bases). The CDR3 consists of 12 residues. CDR1 and CDR2 from the germline V gene are MNHEY and SMNVEV (reference sequence). V was shortened by 5 bases and J by 5 bases, with 10 bases between the two germline ends. The CDR3 loop is CASSPQANEQYF. Written as DNA, the CDR3 is TGTGCCAGCAGTCCACAGGCGAACGAGCAGTACTTC.

This clone came up a few times. This chain connects TRBV5-1 to TRBJ1-6, with unresolved D. The CDR3 totals 15 residues. V was trimmed by 0 bases and J by 9 bases, leaving 13 bases between them. The germline V gene encodes CDR1 SGHRS and CDR2 YFSETQ. In DNA, the CDR3 is TGCGCCAGCAGCTTGGATGGGCAGCGGAGTTCACCCCTCCACTTT. Protein product: CASSLDGQRSSPLHF.

This clone was detected ten times or more. This chain joins TRBV7-2 and TRBJ1-5, with D perhaps TRBD1 (5 bases). This CDR3 is built from 13 residues. The V end was cut by 2 bases, the J end by 9 bases, with 11 bases between. Germline V gives CDR1 SGHTA, CDR2 FQGNSA. CDR3 sequence reads: CASSLNNGGPQHF. CDR3 DNA sequence: TGTGCCAGCAGCTTAAACAACGGGGGGCCCCAGCATTTT.

This clone was recorded many times. The rearrangement joins TRBV27 to TRBJ1-6; TRBD1 is a possible D gene (5 bases). CDR3 length: 16 residues. Looked up from germline, CDR1 is MNHEY and CDR2 is SMNVEV (reference sequence). Trimming took 5 bases from V and 0 from J, leaving 11 bases between them. The CDR3 bases are TGTGCCAGCAGTGCCGACAGTAGCTCCTATAATTCACCCCTCCACTTT. Residues: CASSADSSSYNSPLHF.

The table lists this clone with many counts. V usage is TRBV5-6 and J usage is TRBJ2-5, with D possibly matching TRBD2 (5 bases). Germline V lookup: CDR1 SGHDT, CDR2 YYEEEE. The V end was cut by 4 bases, the J end by 4 bases, with 14 bases between. There are 14 residues in the CDR3. The CDR3 reads CASSHLLVGETQYF. Written as DNA, the CDR3 is TGTGCCAGCAGCCACCTACTAGTCGGAGAGACCCAGTACTTC.

Ten or more counts support this clone. The chain is built from TRBV4-1 and TRBJ2-2; no clear D. Trimming stripped 6 bases from V and 0 bases from J, with 5 bases between. Germline V gene sequence: CDR1 MGHRA, CDR2 YSYEKL. The CDR3 spans 13 residues. The CDR3: CASRSANTGELFF. The DNA for the CDR3 is TGCGCCAGCAGGAGCGCGAACACCGGGGAGCTGTTTTTT.

This clone was recorded at least ten times. The chain employs TRBV6-6 and TRBJ2-2; no reliable D call. V lost 6 bases and J lost 7, with 6 bases in between. Germline V lookup: CDR1 MNHNY, CDR2 SVGAGI (reference sequence). The CDR3 covers 11 residues. The CDR3 loop is CASSRSGELFF. CDR3 coding DNA: TGTGCCAGCAGCAGAAGCGGGGAGCTGTTTTTT.